This entry lists 10 T cell receptor beta chains sequenced from one sample in a study of T cell clones after liver transplantation. The repertoire was sequenced with immunoSEQ multiplex PCR; TCRdb's copy has only in-frame clones and lacks some. Of 93,000 or so clones listed, about 81% are singletons. The material sequenced was CD4+ T cells from blood, taken about 50 months after liver transplant. Receptors were obtained from a human patient who received a liver transplant. Some T cells may be graft donor cells.

The CDR3: CASSPPLGGDGLSGANVLTF. Written as DNA, the CDR3 is TGTGCCAGCTCACCACCCCTCGGAGGGGACGGCCTCTCTGGGGCCAACGTCCTGACTTTC. The V gene is TRBV18, the J gene TRBJ2-6, with D possibly being TRBD2 (6 bases). Germline V CDR1 and CDR2: KGHSH, LQKENI. The CDR3 contains 20 residues. Trimming shortened V by 0 bases and J by 0 bases, and 18 bases separated the two germline ends. Filled out from reference TRBV18 and TRBJ2-6, the complete variable domain reads NAGVMQNPRHLVRRRGQEARLRCSPMKGHSHVYWYRQLPEEGLKFMVYLQKENIIDESGMPKERFSAEFPKEGPSILRIQQVVRGDSAAYFCASSPPLGGDGLSGANVLTFGAGSRLTVL.

V usage is TRBV29-1 and J usage is TRBJ2-7; TRBD1 matches at 10 bases. J gave up 3 bases and V 2 bases, and 7 bases lay outside the gene matches. This CDR3 is 15 amino acids long. In germline, CDR1 is SQVTM, CDR2 ANQGSEA. This chain's CDR3 is CSVESRTGGIYEQYF. The CDR3 DNA sequence: TGCAGCGTTGAATCCCGGACAGGGGGGATCTACGAGCAGTACTTC.

The rearrangement joins TRBV6-1 to TRBJ1-5; D is perhaps TRBD1 (6 bases). Germline lookup yields CDR1 MNHNS and CDR2 SASEGT. The CDR3 extends over 14 amino acids. V was shortened by 4 bases and J by 3 bases, with 10 bases between the two germline ends. CDR3 sequence (DNA): TGTGCCAGCAGTGTGGGGGCTAACAATCAGCCCCAGCATTTT. It codes for CASSVGANNQPQHF.

This rearrangement joins TRBV6-1 to TRBJ2-3; weak D call: TRBD1 (6 bases). V dropped 7 bases and J dropped 4 bases, with 15 bases sitting between them. CDR1 MNHNS and CDR2 SASEGT come from the germline V gene. The CDR3 is 14 residues long. DNA of the CDR3: TGTGCCAGCAAAGGGGGAACAGGACCAGATACGCAGTATTTT. This gives the protein CASKGGTGPDTQYF.

The genes are TRBV5-8 and TRBJ1-2; 9 bases align to TRBD1. J gave up 2 bases and V 4 bases, and 9 bases lay outside the gene matches. Germline loops: CDR1 SGHTS, CDR2 YDEGEE. CDR3 length equals 16 residues. The CDR3: CASSTGGTGSNYGYTF. In DNA, the CDR3 is TGTGCCAGCAGCACTGGGGGGACAGGGTCGAACTATGGCTACACCTTC. The variable domain in full, with the rest retrieved from reference TRBV5-8 and TRBJ1-2, is EAGVTQSPTHLIKTRGQQATLRCSPISGHTSVYWYQQALGLGLQFLLWYDEGEERNRGNFPPRFSGRQFPNYSSELNVNALELEDSALYLCASSTGGTGSNYGYTFGSGTRLTVV.

This clone was recorded only once. The CDR3 sequence is CASRDQGNQPQHF. For the CDR3, the DNA is TGTGCCAGCAGGGACCAGGGAAATCAGCCCCAGCATTTT. This chain joins TRBV6-6 and TRBJ1-5; tentatively, D is TRBD1 (5 bases). CDR3 length: 13 amino acids. V was shortened by 6 bases and J by 4 bases, with 10 bases between the two germline ends. The germline CDR1 and CDR2 sequences are MNHNY and SVGAGI (reference sequence).

The V and J genes are TRBV6-5 and TRBJ1-1; TRBD1 matches 7 bases. CDR3 length equals 15 residues. V was pared by 5 bases and J by 1 base, with 7 bases of the junction left unmatched. Germline V lookup: CDR1 MNHEY, CDR2 SVGAGI. In nucleotides, the CDR3 is TGTGCCAGCAGTCTCTCCGGGACAGCGAACACTGAAGCTTTCTTT. Encoded protein: CASSLSGTANTEAFF.

V is TRBV28 and J is TRBJ2-1, with D hard to call. Trimming removed 3 bases from V and 9 bases from J, with 9 bases in between. Germline V gene lookup returns CDR1 MDHEN and CDR2 SYDVKM. The CDR3 has 12 amino acids. The CDR3 DNA reads as TGTGCCAGCAGTTTTTCAACGATTGAGCAGTTCTTC. Encoded protein: CASSFSTIEQFF.

The chain recombines TRBV28 with TRBJ2-5; maybe TRBD2 (6 bases). Between the trimmed V and J ends, which lost 6 bases and 7 bases, there was a span of 12 bases. Germline V gene data show CDR1 as MDHEN and CDR2 as SYDVKM. CDR3 length equals 12 residues. CDR3 amino acids: CASRRGYRTQYF. The DNA for the CDR3 is TGTGCCAGCAGACGGGGGTATAGGACCCAGTACTTC.

The chain is built from TRBV9 and TRBJ2-2; the match to TRBD1 covers 7 bases. The CDR3 loop spans 15 amino acids. The trim removed 3 bases at V and 0 bases at J, leaving 2 bases unmatched. Germline CDR1 and CDR2: SGDLS and YYNGEE. CDR3 sequence: CASSATGANTGELFF. In DNA, the CDR3 is TGTGCCAGCAGCGCCACAGGGGCGAACACCGGGGAGCTGTTTTTT.